These T cell receptor beta chains were read from a single sample in a study of regulatory T cells in long-lasting Graves disease. In TCRdb, the multiplex PCR reads were re-called with MiXCR into one record per CDR3 protein. The sample has more than 450,000 distinct CDR3 sequences; 16% are singletons. These data are also associated with another study on T cells in Graves' hyperthyroidism and ophthalmopathy.

This sample comprised peripheral blood mononuclear cells (PBMCs), obtained at new diagnosis, from a patient treated with antithyroid drugs. The receptor source for this set is a man between 35 and 55 years old with Graves disease. Both conserved end residues are part of each CDR3. Fields, in order: J gene, clone size, D gene, V gene, CDR3 DNA, CDR3 protein. The D gene is left open where the match is weak. Size values are once, few and many counts, or a class for expanded clones, and some rows have none.

j_call: TRBJ1-2
clone_size: many
d_call: NA
v_call: TRBV3-1
cdr3_nt: TGTGCCAGCAGCCAATGGAGGGGGGTTAACTATGGCTACACCTTC
cdr3_aa: CASSQWRGVNYGYTF

j_call: TRBJ1-1
clone_size: NA
d_call: NA
v_call: TRBV5-1
cdr3_nt: TGCGCCAGCCGATCCACCATGAACACTGAAGCTTTCTTT
cdr3_aa: CASRSTMNTEAFF

j_call: TRBJ2-1
clone_size: NA
d_call: TRBD2
v_call: TRBV4-1
cdr3_nt: TGCGCCAGCAGCCAAGTAAGGACTAGCGGAAACCAAGAGACCCAGTTCTTC
cdr3_aa: CASSQVRTSGNQETQFF

j_call: TRBJ2-2
clone_size: many
d_call: NA
v_call: TRBV10-3
cdr3_nt: TGTGCCATCAGTGAAGTAATCACCGGGGAGCTGTTTTTT
cdr3_aa: CAISEVITGELFF

j_call: TRBJ2-7
clone_size: many
d_call: NA
v_call: TRBV12-3/TRBV12-4
cdr3_nt: TGTGCCAGCAGACGGGCGGGTAACGAGCAGTACTTC
cdr3_aa: CASRRAGNEQYF

j_call: TRBJ2-3
clone_size: many
d_call: TRBD2
v_call: TRBV20-1
cdr3_nt: TGCAGTGCTAACGCCGGGACTAAGGGCACAGATACGCAGTATTTT
cdr3_aa: CSANAGTKGTDTQYF

j_call: TRBJ2-7
clone_size: many
d_call: NA
v_call: TRBV6-1
cdr3_nt: TGTGCCAGCAGTGAAATCTCGACTCACGAGCAGTACTTC
cdr3_aa: CASSEISTHEQYF

j_call: TRBJ1-1
clone_size: NA
d_call: NA
v_call: TRBV3-1
cdr3_nt: TGTGCCAGCAGCCAAGCGAAGGGGATAGGAACTGAAGCTTTCTTT
cdr3_aa: CASSQAKGIGTEAFF

j_call: TRBJ1-6
clone_size: many
d_call: NA
v_call: TRBV28
cdr3_nt: TGTGCCAGCAGTTTTCAGGGGCCAGATAATTCACCCCTCCACTTT
cdr3_aa: CASSFQGPDNSPLHF

j_call: TRBJ1-1
clone_size: few
d_call: NA
v_call: TRBV4-2
cdr3_nt: TGTGCCAGCAGTCCGGGCCGGGGCGGGGAAGCTTTCTTT
cdr3_aa: CASSPGRGGEAFF

j_call: TRBJ2-7
clone_size: many
d_call: TRBD1
v_call: TRBV30
cdr3_nt: TGTGCCCTAAGGACAGGGCCCTACGAGCAGTACTTC
cdr3_aa: CALRTGPYEQYF

j_call: TRBJ1-5
clone_size: NA
d_call: TRBD1
v_call: TRBV28
cdr3_nt: TGTGCCAGCAGTACCCCCGGGACAGGGTTGGATAGCAATCAGCCCCAGCATTTT
cdr3_aa: CASSTPGTGLDSNQPQHF

j_call: TRBJ2-7
clone_size: many
d_call: NA
v_call: TRBV2
cdr3_nt: TGTGCCAGCAGGGAGGACAGCCTCAGTCGCTTC
cdr3_aa: CASREDSLSRF

j_call: TRBJ2-1
clone_size: few
d_call: TRBD2
v_call: TRBV27
cdr3_nt: TGTGCCGGCAGTTTCGGGGGGAATGAGCAGTTCTTC
cdr3_aa: CAGSFGGNEQFF

j_call: TRBJ1-4
clone_size: many
d_call: NA
v_call: TRBV28
cdr3_nt: TGTGCCAGCTGGGCAGGGGCTGAAAAACTGTTTTTT
cdr3_aa: CASWAGAEKLFF

j_call: TRBJ1-5
clone_size: few
d_call: NA
v_call: TRBV3-1
cdr3_nt: TGTGCCAGCAGCCGAAATTTCAATCAGCCCCAGCATTTT
cdr3_aa: CASSRNFNQPQHF

j_call: TRBJ2-5
clone_size: many
d_call: NA
v_call: TRBV20-1
cdr3_nt: TGCAGTGCTAGAGGGGACCAAGAGACCCAGTACTTC
cdr3_aa: CSARGDQETQYF

j_call: TRBJ2-3
clone_size: NA
d_call: TRBD1
v_call: TRBV15
cdr3_nt: TGTGCCACCAGCAGCCTCCCCAGGACAGGGACAACAGATACGCAGTATTTT
cdr3_aa: CATSSLPRTGTTDTQYF

j_call: TRBJ1-1
clone_size: few
d_call: NA
v_call: TRBV20-1
cdr3_nt: TGCAGTGCTAGAAAGACGGGGGAAGCTTTCTTT
cdr3_aa: CSARKTGEAFF

j_call: TRBJ2-1
clone_size: many
d_call: TRBD2
v_call: TRBV28
cdr3_nt: TGTGCCAGGGGGAAGGGGCGGGAGTGCTACAATGAGCAGTTCTTC
cdr3_aa: CARGKGRECYNEQFF

j_call: TRBJ2-3
clone_size: few
d_call: NA
v_call: TRBV27
cdr3_nt: TGTGCCAGCCGCCGAGGGGGGATCACAGATACGCAGTATTTT
cdr3_aa: CASRRGGITDTQYF

j_call: TRBJ2-7
clone_size: many
d_call: NA
v_call: TRBV3-1
cdr3_nt: TGTGCCAGCAGCCAAGTTTCGTCCGAGCAGTACTTC
cdr3_aa: CASSQVSSEQYF

j_call: TRBJ2-1
clone_size: many
d_call: NA
v_call: TRBV5-1
cdr3_nt: TGCGCCAGCAGCTTGGGGTCTCTAAGCTCCTACAATGAGCAGTTCTTC
cdr3_aa: CASSLGSLSSYNEQFF

j_call: TRBJ2-7
clone_size: once
d_call: TRBD1
v_call: TRBV28
cdr3_nt: TGTGCCAGCAGTTCCCCGGCAGGGGGCATCTACGAGCAGTACTTC
cdr3_aa: CASSSPAGGIYEQYF

j_call: TRBJ2-1
clone_size: NA
d_call: NA
v_call: TRBV10-1
cdr3_nt: TGCGCCAGCAGGAGGGAGTTCGCGGCTGAGCAGTTCTTC
cdr3_aa: CASRREFAAEQFF

j_call: TRBJ2-2
clone_size: many
d_call: NA
v_call: TRBV20-1
cdr3_nt: TGCAGTGCTAGGGGGACCGAGAGTCGGGGCGGGGAGCTGTTTTTT
cdr3_aa: CSARGTESRGGELFF

j_call: TRBJ2-2
clone_size: many
d_call: NA
v_call: TRBV7-2
cdr3_nt: TGTGCCAGCAGCTTAGCGGGGGACTTCTACACCGGGGAGCTGTTTTTT
cdr3_aa: CASSLAGDFYTGELFF

j_call: TRBJ1-3
clone_size: many
d_call: NA
v_call: TRBV3-1
cdr3_nt: TGTGCCAGCGCTTTCGCAGGAGGTGGAAACACCATATATTTT
cdr3_aa: CASAFAGGGNTIYF

j_call: TRBJ2-3
clone_size: many
d_call: NA
v_call: TRBV30
cdr3_nt: TGTGCCTGGAGTGTAACGACCCTCAGGACAGATACGCAGTATTTT
cdr3_aa: CAWSVTTLRTDTQYF

j_call: TRBJ2-7
clone_size: many
d_call: NA
v_call: TRBV7-2
cdr3_nt: TGTGCCAGCAGCCCCGACAGGATCTCCTACGAGCAGTACTTC
cdr3_aa: CASSPDRISYEQYF

j_call: TRBJ2-7
clone_size: NA
d_call: TRBD2
v_call: TRBV10-3
cdr3_nt: TGTGCCATCAGTGAGGGACTAGCGGCTAGGTACGAGCAGTACTTC
cdr3_aa: CAISEGLAARYEQYF

j_call: TRBJ2-3
clone_size: NA
d_call: NA
v_call: TRBV12-3/TRBV12-4
cdr3_nt: TGTGCCAGCAGTTTTTGGTTACGGACCCCCACAGATACGCAGTATTTT
cdr3_aa: CASSFWLRTPTDTQYF

j_call: TRBJ2-7
clone_size: few
d_call: TRBD2
v_call: TRBV20-1
cdr3_nt: TGCAGTGCTTCAGCGGGAGCAGGCGAGCAGTACTTC
cdr3_aa: CSASAGAGEQYF